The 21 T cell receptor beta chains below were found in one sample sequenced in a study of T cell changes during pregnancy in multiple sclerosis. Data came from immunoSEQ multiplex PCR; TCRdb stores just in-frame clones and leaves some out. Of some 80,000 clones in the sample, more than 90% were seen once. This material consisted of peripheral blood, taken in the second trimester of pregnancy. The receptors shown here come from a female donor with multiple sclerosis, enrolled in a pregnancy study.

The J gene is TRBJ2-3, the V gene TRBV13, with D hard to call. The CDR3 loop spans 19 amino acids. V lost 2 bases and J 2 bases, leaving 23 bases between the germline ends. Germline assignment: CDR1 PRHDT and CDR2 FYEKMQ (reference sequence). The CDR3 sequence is CASSLSARFKMETTDTQYF. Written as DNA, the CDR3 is TGTGCCAGCAGCTTAAGTGCAAGATTTAAGATGGAGACCACAGATACGCAGTATTTT. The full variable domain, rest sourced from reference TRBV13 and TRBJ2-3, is AAGVIQSPRHLIKEKRETATLKCYPIPRHDTVYWYQQGPGQDPQFLISFYEKMQSDKGSIPDRFSAQQFSDYHSELNMSSLELGDSALYFCASSLSARFKMETTDTQYFGPGTRLTVL.

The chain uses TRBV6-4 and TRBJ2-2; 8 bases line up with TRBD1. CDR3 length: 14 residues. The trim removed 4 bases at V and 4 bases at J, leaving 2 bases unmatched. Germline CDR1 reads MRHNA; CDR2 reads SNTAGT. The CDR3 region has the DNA TGTGCCAGCAGTGGGACAGGGAGCACCGGGGAGCTGTTTTTT. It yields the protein CASSGTGSTGELFF.

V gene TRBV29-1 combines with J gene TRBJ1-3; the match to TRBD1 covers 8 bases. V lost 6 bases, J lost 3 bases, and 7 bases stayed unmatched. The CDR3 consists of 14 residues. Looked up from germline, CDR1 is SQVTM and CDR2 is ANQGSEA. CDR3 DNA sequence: TGCAGCGTCGTAGGGGACAGGAGTGGAAACACCATATATTTT. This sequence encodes CSVVGDRSGNTIYF.

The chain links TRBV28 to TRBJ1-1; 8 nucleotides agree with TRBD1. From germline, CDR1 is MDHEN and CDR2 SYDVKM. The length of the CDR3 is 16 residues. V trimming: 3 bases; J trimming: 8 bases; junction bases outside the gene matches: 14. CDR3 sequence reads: CASSFPRSRDRQEAFF. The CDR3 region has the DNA TGTGCCAGCAGTTTCCCTCGCAGCCGGGACAGGCAGGAAGCTTTCTTT. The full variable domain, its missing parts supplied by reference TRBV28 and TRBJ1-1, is DVKVTQSSRYLVKRTGEKVFLECVQDMDHENMFWYRQDPGLGLRLIYFSYDVKMKEKGDIPEGYSVSREKKERFSLILESASTNQTSMYLCASSFPRSRDRQEAFFGQGTRLTVV.

This CDR3 reads CASSVGLAGGYNEQFF. Here the CDR3 DNA reads TGTGCCAGCAGCGTAGGACTAGCGGGGGGATACAATGAGCAGTTCTTC. The rearrangement uses TRBV9 and TRBJ2-1; 13 bases are shared with TRBD2. Germline-derived CDR1 and CDR2 are SGDLS and YYNGEE. J was trimmed by 4 bases and V by 0 bases; bases with no gene match: 1. CDR3 length equals 16 residues.

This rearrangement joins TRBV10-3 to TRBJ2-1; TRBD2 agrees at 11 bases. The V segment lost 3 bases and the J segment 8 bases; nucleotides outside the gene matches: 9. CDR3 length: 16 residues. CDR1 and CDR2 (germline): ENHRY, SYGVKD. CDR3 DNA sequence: TGTGCCATCAGTGACAGCCTAGCGGGAGGTCTCGATGAGCAGTTCTTC. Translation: CAISDSLAGGLDEQFF.

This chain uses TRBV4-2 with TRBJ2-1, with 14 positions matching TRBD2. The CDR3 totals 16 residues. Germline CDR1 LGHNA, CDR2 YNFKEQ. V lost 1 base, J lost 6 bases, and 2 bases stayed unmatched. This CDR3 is CASSQGGTSGSNEQFF. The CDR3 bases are TGTGCCAGCAGCCAAGGGGGGACTAGCGGGAGCAATGAGCAGTTCTTC.

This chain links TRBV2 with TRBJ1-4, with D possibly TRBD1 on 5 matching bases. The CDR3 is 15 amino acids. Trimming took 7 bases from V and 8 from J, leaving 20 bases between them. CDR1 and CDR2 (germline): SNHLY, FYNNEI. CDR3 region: CASIPEEGAGEKLFF. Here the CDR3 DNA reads TGTGCCAGCATCCCCGAGGAAGGGGCGGGGGAAAAACTGTTTTTT.

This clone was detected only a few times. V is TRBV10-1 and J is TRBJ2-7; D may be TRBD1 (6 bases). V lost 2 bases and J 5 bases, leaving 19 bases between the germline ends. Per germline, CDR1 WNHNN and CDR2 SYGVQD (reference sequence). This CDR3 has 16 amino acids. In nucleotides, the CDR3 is TGCGCCAGCAGTGAGAACCTACCACAGGGTCCAGACGAGCAGTACTTC. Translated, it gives CASSENLPQGPDEQYF.

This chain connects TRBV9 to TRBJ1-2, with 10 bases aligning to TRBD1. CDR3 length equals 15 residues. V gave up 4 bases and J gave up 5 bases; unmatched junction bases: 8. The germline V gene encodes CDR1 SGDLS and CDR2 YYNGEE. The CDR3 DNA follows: TGTGCCAGCAGCCCGCGTTCGGGACAGGGGTATGGCTACACCTTC. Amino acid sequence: CASSPRSGQGYGYTF.

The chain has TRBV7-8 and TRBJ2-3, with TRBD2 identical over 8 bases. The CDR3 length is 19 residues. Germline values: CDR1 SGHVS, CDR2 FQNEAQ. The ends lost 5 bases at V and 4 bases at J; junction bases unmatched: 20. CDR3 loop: CASSLLSPSGLRMADTQYF. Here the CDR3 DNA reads TGTGCCAGCAGCCTTCTTTCCCCTAGCGGGCTCAGAATGGCAGATACGCAGTATTTT.

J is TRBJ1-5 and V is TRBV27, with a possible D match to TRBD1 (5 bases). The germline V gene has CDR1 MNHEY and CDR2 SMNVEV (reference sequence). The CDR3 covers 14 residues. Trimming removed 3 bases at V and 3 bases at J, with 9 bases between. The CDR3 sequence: CASSLLGLNQPQHF. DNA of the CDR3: TGTGCCAGCAGTTTGCTGGGACTCAATCAGCCCCAGCATTTT.

CDR3 nucleotides: TGTGCCAGCGGAGCTTCCATCAGTTACGAGCAGTACTTC. The encoded protein is CASGASISYEQYF. V usage is TRBV7-6 and J usage is TRBJ2-7; D not resolved. V was shortened by 8 bases and J by 4 bases, with 15 bases between the two germline ends. The germline CDR1 and CDR2 sequences are SGHVS and FNYEAQ. The CDR3 totals 13 residues.

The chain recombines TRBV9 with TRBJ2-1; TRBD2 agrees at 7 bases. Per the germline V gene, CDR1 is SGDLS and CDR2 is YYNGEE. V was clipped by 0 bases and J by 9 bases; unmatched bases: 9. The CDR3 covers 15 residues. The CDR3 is CASSVVAGARSEQFF. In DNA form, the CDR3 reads TGTGCCAGCAGCGTAGTCGCGGGAGCAAGGAGTGAGCAGTTCTTC.

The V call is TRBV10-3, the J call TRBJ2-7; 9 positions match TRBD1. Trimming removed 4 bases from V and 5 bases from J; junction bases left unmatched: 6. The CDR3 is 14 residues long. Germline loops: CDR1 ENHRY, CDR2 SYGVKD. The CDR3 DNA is TGTGCCATCAGTGGGACAGGGGAAGTAGACGAGCAGTACTTC. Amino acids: CAISGTGEVDEQYF.

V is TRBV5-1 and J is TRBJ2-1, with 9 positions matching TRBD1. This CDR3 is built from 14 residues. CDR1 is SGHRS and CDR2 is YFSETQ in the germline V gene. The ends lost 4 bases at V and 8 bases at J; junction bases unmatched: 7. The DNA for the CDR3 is TGCGCCAGCAGCCCGGGACAGGGTTACCATGAGCAGTTCTTC. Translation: CASSPGQGYHEQFF.

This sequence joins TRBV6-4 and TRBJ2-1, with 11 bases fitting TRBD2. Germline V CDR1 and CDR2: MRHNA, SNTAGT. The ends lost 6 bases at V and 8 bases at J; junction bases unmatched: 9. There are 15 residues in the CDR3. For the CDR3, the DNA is TGTGCCAGCAGACCCATAGCGGGAGGGTCGGATGAGCAGTTCTTC. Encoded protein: CASRPIAGGSDEQFF.

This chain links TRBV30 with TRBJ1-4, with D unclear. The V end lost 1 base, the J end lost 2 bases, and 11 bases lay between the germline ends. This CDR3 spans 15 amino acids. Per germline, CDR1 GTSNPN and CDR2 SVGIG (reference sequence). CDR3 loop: CAWSGGLRTNEKLFF. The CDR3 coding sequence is TGTGCCTGGAGTGGCGGACTTAGGACTAATGAAAAACTGTTTTTT.

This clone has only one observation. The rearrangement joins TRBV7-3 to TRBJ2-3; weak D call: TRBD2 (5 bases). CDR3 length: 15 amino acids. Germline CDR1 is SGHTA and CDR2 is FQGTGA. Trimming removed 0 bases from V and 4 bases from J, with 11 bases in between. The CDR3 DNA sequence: TGTGCCAGCAGCTTAACGGCTAGCTTGGCAGATACGCAGTATTTT. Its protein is CASSLTASLADTQYF.

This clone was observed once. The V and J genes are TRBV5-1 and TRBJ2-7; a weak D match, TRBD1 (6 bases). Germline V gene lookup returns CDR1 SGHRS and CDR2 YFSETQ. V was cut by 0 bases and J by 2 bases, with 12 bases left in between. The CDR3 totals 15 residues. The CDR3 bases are TGCGCCAGCAGCTTGGCTAGGGACAACACCTACGAGCAGTACTTC. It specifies CASSLARDNTYEQYF.

CDR3: CSARGWNEQFF. The CDR3 nucleotides are TGCAGTGCGCGGGGGTGGAATGAGCAGTTCTTC. The chain joins TRBV20-1 to TRBJ2-1; 7 bases align to TRBD2. CDR1 is DFQATT, CDR2 SNEGSKA, per germline (reference sequence). V lost 6 bases to trimming and J lost 7 bases; unmatched junction nucleotides: 3. CDR3 length equals 11 residues.